The entry below gives a single T cell receptor (beta chain) sequence along with its context. The antigen is undetermined. Germline V lookup: CDR1 SGHRS, CDR2 YFSETQ. The CDR3 has 13 residues. Deletions cut 0 bases from V and 4 bases from J, with 7 bases between. cDNA synthesis used the whole RNA isolate, giving expressed TCRB sequences. Assay used: immunoSEQ multiplex PCR; TCRdb lists only in-frame clones, some missing. In the table there are a few hundred thousand clones, around a tenth of which are singletons. The sample comes from a study of beta chain features in type 1 diabetes. Findings of the study overall: In every one of the four CD4+ subsets, TCRB CDR3s were moderately but significantly shorter in Type 1 diabetes patients. Fewer junction insertions and more nucleotide deletions appeared in type 1 diabetes patients. Patients' naive, central memory and regulatory TCRB repertoires appeared more alike than those of healthy donors. PCR might favor shorter templates, but any such skew would affect patients and controls equally.

The clonotype comes from a man aged 30-40 years with type 1 diabetes. The V gene is TRBV5-1, the J gene TRBJ2-5; D is possibly TRBD2 (5 bases). The material sequenced was central memory CD4+ T cells from blood. CDR3 bases: TGCGCCAGCAGCTTGGACGGGGTAGAGACCCAGTACTTC. It yields the protein CASSLDGVETQYF.